Listed here are 14 T cell receptor beta chains from one sample, sequenced in a study of T-cell reconstitution after alpha-beta-depleted transplantation in children (dated by TCRdb to the mid-2010s). The library was prepared using PCR. Sequenced using an Illumina HiSeq 2500. Molecular barcoding was employed in the preparation of TCR libraries, with unique molecular identifiers being used to normalize TCRbeta repertoire quantification. Clones were called with MiXCR by TCRdb after fastp trimmed the public reads at Q25, and only in-frame beta chains were retained. CDR3 protein duplicates are merged, each entry listing the most common genes and DNA. The sample yields about 540,000 distinct CDR3 sequences; approximately 16% were counted once. The ten biggest clones cover more than 2.5% of the sample. This specimen consisted of PBMCs from the stem cell graft donor, obtained from the stem cell graft. All receptors derive from a human donor who donated a stem cell graft to a child with acute lymphoblastic leukemia.

This clonotype was counted only a few times. The chain joins TRBV7-6 to TRBJ2-4, with unresolved D. Trimming removed 2 bases from V and 0 bases from J, with 20 bases in between. This CDR3 comprises 19 residues. CDR1 and CDR2 (germline): SGHVS, FNYEAQ. The CDR3 sequence: CASSLNPTTRPTAKNIQYF. CDR3 sequence (DNA): TGTGCCAGCAGCTTAAACCCAACCACCAGACCAACAGCCAAAAACATTCAGTACTTC.

The chain is built from TRBV7-9 and TRBJ1-2, with TRBD1 identical over 8 bases. Germline loops: CDR1 SEHNR, CDR2 FQNEAQ (reference sequence). The trim removed 6 bases at V and 7 bases at J, leaving 7 bases unmatched. The CDR3 totals 13 residues. The CDR3 DNA reads as TGTGCCAGCAGTGGGACAGGCCCCTTTGGCTACACCTTC. Residues: CASSGTGPFGYTF.

V gene TRBV7-6 combines with J gene TRBJ2-7; D uncertain. Trimming took off 3 bases at V and 0 bases at J, with 15 bases between the two ends. Germline CDR1 and CDR2: SGHVS and FNYEAQ. The CDR3 runs 16 residues. The CDR3 nucleotides are TGTGCCAGCAGCTTGGGCCGGAGTCTCAGCTCCTACGAGCAGTACTTC. Residues: CASSLGRSLSSYEQYF.

This clonotype has more than one count but fewer than ten. The chain joins TRBV7-2 to TRBJ1-1; D is undetermined. Germline lookup yields CDR1 SGHTA and CDR2 FQGNSA. This CDR3 has 14 amino acids. V lost 5 bases, J lost 7 bases, and 17 bases lay in between. The CDR3 nucleotides are TGTGCCAGCAGCCCTCGTACTCGACCGAGTGAAGCTTTCTTT. Protein: CASSPRTRPSEAFF.

This clonotype was detected only a few times. V gene TRBV9 combines with J gene TRBJ2-7; TRBD2 matches 9 bases. J lost 2 bases, V lost 0 bases, and 3 bases had no gene match. Germline V lookup: CDR1 SGDLS, CDR2 YYNGEE. This CDR3 region has 15 residues. The CDR3 sequence: CASSVGLADAYEQYF. The CDR3 bases are TGTGCCAGCAGCGTAGGACTAGCGGACGCCTACGAGCAGTACTTC. Drawing the rest from reference TRBV9 and TRBJ2-7, the complete variable domain is DSGVTQTPKHLITATGQRVTLRCSPRSGDLSVYWYQQSLDQGLQFLIQYYNGEERAKGNILERFSAQQFPDLHSELNLSSLELGDSALYFCASSVGLADAYEQYFGPGTRLTVT.

The genes are TRBV29-1 and TRBJ2-7; 9 bases map to TRBD1. V lost 4 bases to trimming and J lost 1 base; unmatched junction nucleotides: 2. Per the germline V gene, CDR1 is SQVTM and CDR2 is ANQGSEA. The CDR3 loop spans 13 amino acids. CDR3 residues: CSVGDRASYEQYF. CDR3 in DNA: TGCAGCGTTGGGGACAGGGCTTCCTACGAGCAGTACTTC.

This clonotype was seen ten or more times. The chain has TRBV12-3 or TRBV12-4 and TRBJ2-5, with TRBD2 matching over 15 bases. V lost 6 bases and J lost 5; bases outside the gene matches: 4. The CDR3 extends over 15 amino acids. The CDR3 loop reads CASRRGTSGRETQYF. The CDR3 DNA reads as TGTGCCAGCAGGCGCGGGACTAGCGGGAGGGAGACCCAGTACTTC.

The CDR3 nucleotides are TGCAGCGTCGTAGTTGCAGGGAGCCCAAGCCTTAACGAGCAGTACTTC. Amino acids: CSVVVAGSPSLNEQYF. This chain connects TRBV29-1 to TRBJ2-7, with D perhaps assigned TRBD1 or TRBD2 (5 bases each). The germline CDR1 and CDR2 sequences are SQVTM and ANQGSEA. Trimming removed 6 bases from V and 5 bases from J, with 26 bases in between. The CDR3 extends over 16 amino acids.

This sequence joins TRBV7-2 and TRBJ2-7, with 11 bases lining up with TRBD2. Trimming at V came to 4 bases and at J to 12 bases, leaving 8 bases not matched to a gene. The germline gives CDR1 SGHTA, CDR2 FQGNSA. The CDR3 is made up of 13 amino acids. CDR3 in amino acids: CASSYPGLAVSYF. CDR3 in DNA: TGTGCCAGCAGCTATCCGGGACTAGCGGTGTCGTACTTC.

J is TRBJ2-3 and V is TRBV28, with D tentatively TRBD2 (6 bases). This CDR3 spans 16 amino acids. Trimming cost V 6 bases and J 5 bases, with 21 bases left between them. Per the germline V gene, CDR1 is MDHEN and CDR2 is SYDVKM. The DNA for the CDR3 is TGTGCCAGCAGCCGTGGATCGGCGGGAAGAAAAGATACGCAGTATTTT. Translation gives CASSRGSAGRKDTQYF.

Only a few counts were recorded for this clonotype. The V and J genes are TRBV3-1 and TRBJ2-1; 7 nucleotides align to TRBD2. This CDR3 is 17 amino acids long. With V trimmed by 1 base and J by 0 bases, 6 bases remained unmatched. Per the germline V gene, CDR1 is LGHDT and CDR2 is YNNKEL (reference sequence). The CDR3 region has the DNA TGTGCCAGCAGCCAAGGGTCTAGCGGAAGCTCCTACAATGAGCAGTTCTTC. Translation gives CASSQGSSGSSYNEQFF.

The V call is TRBV6-1, the J call TRBJ2-1; D is undetermined. Deletions cut 1 base from V and 3 bases from J, with 13 bases between. This CDR3 contains 16 residues. The germline V gene has CDR1 MNHNS and CDR2 SASEGT. DNA for the CDR3: TGTGCCAGCAGTGAAGGGTGGCTAGGTAACTACAATGAGCAGTTCTTC. It is translated as CASSEGWLGNYNEQFF.

This clonotype was seen a handful of times. The chain joins TRBV20-1 to TRBJ2-3; 11 nucleotides match TRBD2. V shed 6 bases and J 9 bases; nucleotides not matched to a gene: 14. The CDR3 loop spans 15 amino acids. CDR1 is DFQATT and CDR2 is SNEGSKA in the germline V gene (reference sequence). CDR3 DNA: TGCAGTGCGCCAACACTAGCGGGAGCCCCCCAGACGCAGTATTTT. Protein: CSAPTLAGAPQTQYF.

This clonotype was picked up a small number of times. CDR3 sequence: CSALGLADFGETQYF. The DNA of the CDR3 is TGCAGTGCTCTAGGACTAGCTGATTTCGGAGAGACCCAGTACTTC. This chain connects TRBV20-1 to TRBJ2-5; 8 nucleotides align to TRBD2. V shed 5 bases and J 4 bases; nucleotides not matched to a gene: 12. Germline CDR1 DFQATT, CDR2 SNEGSKA (reference sequence). The CDR3 has 15 amino acids.